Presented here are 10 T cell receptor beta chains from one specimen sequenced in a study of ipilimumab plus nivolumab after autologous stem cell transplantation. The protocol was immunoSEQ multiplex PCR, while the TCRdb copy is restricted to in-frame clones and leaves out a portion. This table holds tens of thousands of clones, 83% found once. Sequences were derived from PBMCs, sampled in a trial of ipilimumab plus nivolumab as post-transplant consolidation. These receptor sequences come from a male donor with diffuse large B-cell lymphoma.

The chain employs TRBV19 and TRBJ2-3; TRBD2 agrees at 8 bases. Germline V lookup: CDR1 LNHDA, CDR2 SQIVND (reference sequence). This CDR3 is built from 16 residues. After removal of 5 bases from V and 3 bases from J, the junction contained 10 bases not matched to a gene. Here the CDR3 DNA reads TGTGCCAGTAGTGAGCCCCGGGGGGGCCGGACAGATACGCAGTATTTT. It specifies CASSEPRGGRTDTQYF.

The CDR3 protein is CASSLAPGVPQFF. DNA for the CDR3: TGTGCCAGCAGCTTAGCGCCGGGGGTTCCCCAGTTCTTC. This chain links TRBV7-8 with TRBJ2-1, with a tentative D call TRBD2 (6 bases). Germline CDR1 and CDR2: SGHVS and FQNEAQ. This CDR3 contains 13 residues. Trimming cost V 0 bases and J 13 bases, with 13 bases left between them.

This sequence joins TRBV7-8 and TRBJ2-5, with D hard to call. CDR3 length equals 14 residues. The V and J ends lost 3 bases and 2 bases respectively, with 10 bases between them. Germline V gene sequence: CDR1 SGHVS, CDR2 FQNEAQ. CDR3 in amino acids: CASSFGHSQETQYF. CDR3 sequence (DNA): TGTGCCAGCAGCTTTGGGCACTCGCAAGAGACCCAGTACTTC.

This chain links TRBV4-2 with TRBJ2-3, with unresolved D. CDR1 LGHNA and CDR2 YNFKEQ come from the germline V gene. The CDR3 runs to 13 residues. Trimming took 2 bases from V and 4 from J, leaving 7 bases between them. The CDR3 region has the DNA TGTGCCAGCAGCCAAAGAAGGCCAGATACGCAGTATTTT. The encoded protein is CASSQRRPDTQYF.

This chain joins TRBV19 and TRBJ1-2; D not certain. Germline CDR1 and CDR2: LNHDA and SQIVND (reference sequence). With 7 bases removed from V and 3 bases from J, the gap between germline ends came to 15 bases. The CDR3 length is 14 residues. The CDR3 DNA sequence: TGTGCCAGTACCCCCGGCCAAGGTTACTATGGCTACACCTTC. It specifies CASTPGQGYYGYTF.

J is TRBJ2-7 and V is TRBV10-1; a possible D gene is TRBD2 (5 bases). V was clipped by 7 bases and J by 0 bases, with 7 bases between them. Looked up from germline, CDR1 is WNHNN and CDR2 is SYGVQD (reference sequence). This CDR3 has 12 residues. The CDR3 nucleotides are TGCGCCAGCATGGGAGCCTCCTACGAGCAGTACTTC. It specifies CASMGASYEQYF.

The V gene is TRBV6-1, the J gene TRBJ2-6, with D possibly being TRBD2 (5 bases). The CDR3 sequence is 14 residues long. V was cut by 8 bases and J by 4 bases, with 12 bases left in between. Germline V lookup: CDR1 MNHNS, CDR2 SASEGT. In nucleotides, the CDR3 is TGTGCCAGCTGCCGGGGAGCCGGGGCCAACGTCCTGACTTTC. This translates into CASCRGAGANVLTF.

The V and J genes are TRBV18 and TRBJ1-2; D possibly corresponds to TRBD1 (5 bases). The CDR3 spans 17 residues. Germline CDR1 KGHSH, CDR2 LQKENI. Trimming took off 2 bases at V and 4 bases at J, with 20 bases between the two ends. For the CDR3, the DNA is TGTGCCAGCTCACCAGGGAACGCCCGACAGACCTTCTATGGCTACACCTTC. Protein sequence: CASSPGNARQTFYGYTF.

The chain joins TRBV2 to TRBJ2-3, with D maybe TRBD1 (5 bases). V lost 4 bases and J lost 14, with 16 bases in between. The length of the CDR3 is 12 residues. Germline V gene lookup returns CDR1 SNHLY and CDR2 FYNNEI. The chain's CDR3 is CASSGGPPTGYF. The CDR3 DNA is TGTGCCAGCAGTGGGGGCCCCCCCACGGGGTATTTT. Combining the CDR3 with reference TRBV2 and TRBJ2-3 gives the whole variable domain EPEVTQTPSHQVTQMGQEVILRCVPISNHLYFYWYRQILGQKVEFLVSFYNNEISEKSEIFDDQFSVERPDGSNFTLKIRSTKLEDSAMYFCASSGGPPTGYFGPGTRLTVL.

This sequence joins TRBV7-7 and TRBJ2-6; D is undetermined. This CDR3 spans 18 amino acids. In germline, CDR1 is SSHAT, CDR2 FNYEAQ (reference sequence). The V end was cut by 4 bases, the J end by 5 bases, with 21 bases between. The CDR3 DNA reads TGTGCCAGCAGCTGCGCAGGAGTGCCACAAAGTCGGGCCAACGTCCTGACTTTC. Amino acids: CASSCAGVPQSRANVLTF.